The rows below give T cell receptor beta chains drawn from one sample of a study of cytomegalovirus exposure and HLA in healthy donors. This table comes from immunoSEQ multiplex PCR, and its TCRdb copy is limited to in-frame clones, with some not included. Across some 70,000 clones, the top ten clones capture approximately 5% of the sample. The sequenced sample was PBMCs. The receptors stem from a man aged 35 to 55 in good health and CMV-seronegative. Both conserved end residues are part of each CDR3. Fields, in order: V gene, clone size, J gene, D gene, CDR3 DNA, CDR3 protein. D genes are given only for firm matches. For some rows the clone size is stated as once, few or many, or as a class when expanded; others skip it.

V: TRBV7-6
size: -
J: TRBJ2-2
D: -
DNA: TGTGCCAGCAGCTTAGGACCCGTGGACTACAGTGGCGGGGAGCTGTTTTTT
CDR3: CASSLGPVDYSGGELFF

V: TRBV5-6
size: -
J: TRBJ2-7
D: -
DNA: TGTGCCAGCAGCTTCGGGGTCTCCTACGAGCAGTACTTC
CDR3: CASSFGVSYEQYF

V: TRBV14
size: -
J: TRBJ2-1
D: TRBD1
DNA: TGTGCCAGCAGCCAGCCGGGACAGATAAGCATAAATGAGCAGTTCTTC
CDR3: CASSQPGQISINEQFF

V: TRBV5-4
size: -
J: TRBJ2-1
D: TRBD2
DNA: TGTGCCAGCAGCGATACTAGCGGGAGCTCCTACAATGAGCAGTTCTTC
CDR3: CASSDTSGSSYNEQFF

V: TRBV19
size: -
J: TRBJ2-5
D: -
DNA: TGTGCCAGTAGTCTTGGGTCTAGCGATCAAAAGCGTCTGTACTTC
CDR3: CASSLGSSDQKRLYF

V: TRBV18
size: -
J: TRBJ2-3
D: TRBD2
DNA: TGTGCCAGCTCACCGATAAGCGGGGGGGCCGGCACAGATACGCAGTATTTT
CDR3: CASSPISGGAGTDTQYF

V: TRBV30
size: -
J: TRBJ2-7
D: TRBD1
DNA: TGTGCCTGGAGTGTGCGGACAGGGGGGGCCTACGAGCAGTACTTC
CDR3: CAWSVRTGGAYEQYF

V: TRBV10-2
size: -
J: TRBJ2-7
D: -
DNA: TGCGCCAGCAGTGAGTCGGGGGGAACCCACTACGAGCAGTACTTC
CDR3: CASSESGGTHYEQYF

V: TRBV9
size: -
J: TRBJ2-1
D: TRBD2
DNA: TGTGCCAGCAGCGTACTCTCGGGAGGGCGATACAATGAGCAGTTCTTC
CDR3: CASSVLSGGRYNEQFF

V: TRBV4-3
size: -
J: TRBJ2-7
D: -
DNA: TGCGCCAGCAGCCAAGGTGCCAGGGCGGACGAGCAGTACTTC
CDR3: CASSQGARADEQYF

V: TRBV19
size: medium-sized
J: TRBJ2-7
D: -
DNA: TGTGCCAGTAGTATCGGAGTCCGGACCTACGAGCAGTACTTC
CDR3: CASSIGVRTYEQYF

V: TRBV4-2
size: -
J: TRBJ2-3
D: TRBD2
DNA: TGTGCCAGCAGCCTCAATCCCCAGGGTAGCGGGGACACAGATACGCAGTATTTT
CDR3: CASSLNPQGSGDTDTQYF

V: TRBV29-1
size: -
J: TRBJ2-7
D: TRBD2
DNA: TGCAGCGTCATGACTAGCGGGATTCACTCCTACGAGCAGTACTTC
CDR3: CSVMTSGIHSYEQYF

V: TRBV11-2
size: -
J: TRBJ2-3
D: -
DNA: TGTGCCAGCAGCTTAGATTTTAGCGTGGCGCAGTATTTT
CDR3: CASSLDFSVAQYF

V: TRBV19
size: -
J: TRBJ2-1
D: -
DNA: TGTGCCAGTACCTACGGGGGTCATGAGCAGTTCTTC
CDR3: CASTYGGHEQFF

V: TRBV6-6
size: -
J: TRBJ2-3
D: -
DNA: TGTGCCAGCAGTCCCCCACGGCGGTACACAGATACGCAGTATTTT
CDR3: CASSPPRRYTDTQYF

V: TRBV7-9
size: -
J: TRBJ1-1
D: -
DNA: TGTGCCAGCAGCTTAAGCGGAAAATCAGCTTTCTTT
CDR3: CASSLSGKSAFF

V: TRBV6-6
size: -
J: TRBJ1-5
D: -
DNA: TGTGCCAGCAGTCAATACCCGGATCAGCCCCAGCATTTT
CDR3: CASSQYPDQPQHF

V: TRBV10-1
size: -
J: TRBJ2-5
D: -
DNA: TGCGCCAGCAGTGAGGAACCGCGAGAGACCCAGTACTTC
CDR3: CASSEEPRETQYF

V: TRBV2
size: -
J: TRBJ1-6
D: TRBD1
DNA: TGTGCCAGCAGGCGGACAGGGGCCTATAATTCACCCCTCCACTTT
CDR3: CASRRTGAYNSPLHF

V: TRBV5-1
size: -
J: TRBJ2-2
D: -
DNA: TGCGCCAGCAGGCGTCAATCCAACACCGGGGAGCTGTTTTTT
CDR3: CASRRQSNTGELFF

V: TRBV11-2
size: -
J: TRBJ1-1
D: TRBD1
DNA: TGTGCCAGCAGCTCCGGGACAGGGTTTTTGTACACTGAAGCTTTCTTT
CDR3: CASSSGTGFLYTEAFF

V: TRBV6-1
size: -
J: TRBJ1-4
D: -
DNA: TGTGCCAGCAGGCTAAATGAAAAACTGTTTTTT
CDR3: CASRLNEKLFF

V: TRBV10-2
size: -
J: TRBJ1-4
D: TRBD1
DNA: TGCGCCAGCAGGGAGACAGGGGGTTATAATGAAAAACTGTTTTTT
CDR3: CASRETGGYNEKLFF

V: TRBV5-4
size: -
J: TRBJ2-5
D: TRBD2
DNA: TGTGCCAGCAGGCCCAAAACCGGGGGGACGATTGAGACCCAGTACTTC
CDR3: CASRPKTGGTIETQYF

V: TRBV30
size: -
J: TRBJ1-6
D: -
DNA: TGTGCCTGGAGTCAGGGGTTGAGTTCACCCCTCCACTTT
CDR3: CAWSQGLSSPLHF

V: TRBV11-2
size: -
J: TRBJ2-7
D: TRBD2
DNA: TGTGCCAGCAGCTTTATAAGCCTAGCGGGGTTCGGCGAGCAGTACTTC
CDR3: CASSFISLAGFGEQYF

V: TRBV7-8
size: -
J: TRBJ2-1
D: TRBD2
DNA: TGTGCCAGCAGCCGAAGCCCTAGCGGGGGGGCCTACAATGAGCAGTTCTTC
CDR3: CASSRSPSGGAYNEQFF

V: TRBV10-1
size: -
J: TRBJ2-2
D: TRBD1
DNA: TGCGCCAGCAAACGGGACAGGAACACCGGGGAGCTGTTTTTT
CDR3: CASKRDRNTGELFF

V: TRBV5-1
size: -
J: TRBJ2-1
D: -
DNA: TGCGCCAGCAGCTTCAGCCAGGGGCCATACAATGAGCAGTTCTTC
CDR3: CASSFSQGPYNEQFF

V: TRBV6-5
size: -
J: TRBJ1-1
D: TRBD1
DNA: TGTGCCAGCAGAAGGGGGCGAAACACTGAAGCTTTCTTT
CDR3: CASRRGRNTEAFF

V: TRBV6-5
size: -
J: TRBJ1-1
D: -
DNA: TGTGCCAGCAGTTACCTGAGGGAGACTGAAGCTTTCTTT
CDR3: CASSYLRETEAFF

V: TRBV19
size: -
J: TRBJ2-1
D: TRBD2
DNA: TGTGCCAGTTCCCCAGCGGGAGCCTACAATGAGCAGTTCTTC
CDR3: CASSPAGAYNEQFF

V: TRBV28
size: -
J: TRBJ1-5
D: -
DNA: TGTGCCAGCAGTTTATTACAGACCGGTAATCAGCCCCAGCATTTT
CDR3: CASSLLQTGNQPQHF

V: TRBV9
size: -
J: TRBJ2-2
D: -
DNA: TGTGCCAGCAGCGTAGGAGTTACAGGGTTTCTCACCGGGGAGCTGTTTTTT
CDR3: CASSVGVTGFLTGELFF

V: TRBV27
size: -
J: TRBJ2-7
D: -
DNA: TGTGCCAGCAGTTTGAGGGTCGCCGGCTACGAGCAGTACTTC
CDR3: CASSLRVAGYEQYF

V: TRBV19
size: -
J: TRBJ1-5
D: TRBD1
DNA: TGTGCCAGTCATCCGGGACAGGCGATGAATCAGCCCCAGCATTTT
CDR3: CASHPGQAMNQPQHF

V: TRBV11-3
size: -
J: TRBJ2-2
D: TRBD1
DNA: TGTGCCAGCAGCTTAGGCCAAACAGGGGTGTCCACCGGGGAGCTGTTTTTT
CDR3: CASSLGQTGVSTGELFF

V: TRBV5-1
size: -
J: TRBJ2-1
D: -
DNA: TGCGCCAGCAGCTTGTCAAGCAGGACCTACAATGAGCAGTTCTTC
CDR3: CASSLSSRTYNEQFF